Presented here are 14 T cell receptor beta chains from one specimen sequenced in a study of cytomegalovirus exposure and HLA in healthy donors. The primer mix had 60 Vbeta and 13 Jbeta primers. Produced via immunoSEQ multiplex PCR; TCRdb's table is partial and in-frame only. Of approximately 150,000 clones in the sample, around 70% are singletons; the top ten hold roughly 2.1%. The sequenced sample was PBMCs. These receptors came from a man aged 35 to 55 in good health and CMV-seronegative.

The chain is built from TRBV10-3 and TRBJ2-3, with a weak D call TRBD1 (5 bases). The CDR3 runs 12 residues. Germline V gene data show CDR1 as ENHRY and CDR2 as SYGVKD. The V gene lost 8 bases and the J gene lost 1 base, with 7 bases spanning the gap. The CDR3 region is CAIGAGTDTQYF. The DNA for the CDR3 is TGTGCCATCGGGGCGGGCACAGATACGCAGTATTTT.

The V gene is TRBV29-1, the J gene TRBJ2-2, with 9 bases aligning to TRBD1. Unmatched junction bases numbered 9, after V lost 4 bases and J lost 3 bases. The CDR3 loop spans 16 amino acids. Germline V gene lookup returns CDR1 SQVTM and CDR2 ANQGSEA. CDR3 residues: CSVVGTDRGYTGELFF. The CDR3, as DNA: TGCAGCGTTGTAGGGACGGACAGGGGATACACCGGGGAGCTGTTTTTT.

The genes are TRBV4-1 and TRBJ1-6, with TRBD1 as a possible D gene (5 bases). V was trimmed by 3 bases and J by 0 bases, leaving 15 bases between them. The CDR3 extends over 18 amino acids. Germline V gene sequence: CDR1 MGHRA, CDR2 YSYEKL. CDR3 in DNA: TGCGCCAGCAGCCAGGTGACAGTTCCGAGCTCCTATAATTCACCCCTCCACTTT. Amino acid sequence: CASSQVTVPSSYNSPLHF.

The rearrangement uses TRBV5-1 and TRBJ2-1; TRBD1 agrees at 7 bases. From germline, CDR1 is SGHRS and CDR2 YFSETQ. The CDR3 totals 17 residues. V trimming: 0 bases; J trimming: 0 bases; junction bases outside the gene matches: 6. CDR3 sequence reads: CASSLAGQLDSYNEQFF. CDR3 sequence (DNA): TGCGCCAGCAGCTTGGCGGGACAGCTCGACTCCTACAATGAGCAGTTCTTC.

This clone was picked up a small number of times. The V call is TRBV9, the J call TRBJ2-7; D call uncertain. This CDR3 has 13 residues. With 0 bases removed from V and 0 bases from J, the gap between germline ends came to 4 bases. Per the germline V gene, CDR1 is SGDLS and CDR2 is YYNGEE. The CDR3 bases are TGTGCCAGCAGCGTAGGGAGCTCCTACGAGCAGTACTTC. Encoded protein: CASSVGSSYEQYF.

The rearrangement links TRBV30 to TRBJ1-1, with D possibly being TRBD1 (6 bases). In germline, CDR1 is GTSNPN, CDR2 SVGIG (reference sequence). V gave up 2 bases and J gave up 4 bases, with 11 bases separating them. This CDR3 has 13 amino acids. This CDR3 is CAWSMMGATEAFF. CDR3 DNA: TGTGCCTGGAGTATGATGGGGGCCACTGAAGCTTTCTTT. Full variable domain (outside the CDR3, taken from reference TRBV30 and TRBJ1-1): SQTIHQWPATLVQPVGSPLSLECTVEGTSNPNLYWYRQAAGRGLQLLFYSVGIGQISSEVPQNLSASRPQDRQFILSSKKLLLSDSGFYLCAWSMMGATEAFFGQGTRLTVV.

The chain uses TRBV2 and TRBJ1-5, with 7 bases aligning to TRBD1. V was clipped by 2 bases and J by 2 bases; unmatched bases: 12. The CDR3 consists of 18 residues. Germline CDR1 is SNHLY and CDR2 is FYNNEI. Here the CDR3 reads CASSERQGVIYGNQPQHF. CDR3 DNA: TGTGCCAGCAGTGAAAGGCAGGGGGTAATATATGGCAATCAGCCCCAGCATTTT. Supplemented by reference TRBV2 and TRBJ1-5, the full variable domain reads EPEVTQTPSHQVTQMGQEVILRCVPISNHLYFYWYRQILGQKVEFLVSFYNNEISEKSEIFDDQFSVERPDGSNFTLKIRSTKLEDSAMYFCASSERQGVIYGNQPQHFGDGTRLSIL.

CDR3 in amino acids: CAISGGTTSYEQYF. The CDR3 bases are TGTGCCATCAGTGGGGGGACAACCTCCTACGAGCAGTACTTC. The J gene is TRBJ2-7, the V gene TRBV10-3; D is possibly TRBD1 (6 bases). Deletions cut 4 bases from V and 0 bases from J, with 10 bases between. This CDR3 region has 14 residues. CDR1 is ENHRY and CDR2 is SYGVKD in the germline V gene.

The V gene is TRBV5-1, the J gene TRBJ1-5; 10 nucleotides agree with TRBD1. Unmatched junction bases numbered 3, after V lost 4 bases and J lost 5 bases. This CDR3 has 14 residues. Germline-derived CDR1 and CDR2 are SGHRS and YFSETQ. This CDR3 reads CASSPGQGHQPQHF. Here the CDR3 DNA reads TGCGCCAGCAGCCCGGGACAGGGGCATCAGCCCCAGCATTTT.

Points on this clone: Other DNA variants within this sample encode the same CDR3. The chain combines TRBV5-1 with TRBJ2-7; TRBD1 agrees at 7 bases. The CDR3 is 13 amino acids. V shed 3 bases and J 0 bases; nucleotides not matched to a gene: 0. Germline CDR1 SGHRS, CDR2 YFSETQ. CDR3 nucleotide sequence: TGCGCCAGCAGCTGGACAGGCTCCTACGAGCAGTACTTC. Its translation: CASSWTGSYEQYF.

This clone showed up just a few times. The chain couples TRBV5-6 to TRBJ2-7; 10 bases are shared with TRBD2. This CDR3 is built from 15 residues. Looked up from germline, CDR1 is SGHDT and CDR2 is YYEEEE. The J segment lost 9 bases and the V segment lost 3 bases, leaving 12 bases of the junction unmatched. For the CDR3, the DNA is TGTGCCAGCAGCTCTACGACTAGCGGGCCTTGGACGCAGTACTTC. This translates into CASSSTTSGPWTQYF.

The chain combines TRBV6-5 with TRBJ1-1; tentative D call: TRBD1 (6 bases). V dropped 2 bases and J dropped 0 bases, with 13 bases sitting between them. Germline V CDR1 and CDR2: MNHEY, SVGAGI. The CDR3 runs to 16 residues. The CDR3 reads CASSYTSGTLNTEAFF. The CDR3 DNA sequence: TGTGCCAGCAGTTACACCTCCGGGACACTGAACACTGAAGCTTTCTTT.

This clone has just a few counts. V usage is TRBV29-1 and J usage is TRBJ2-3; D perhaps matches TRBD2 (5 bases). V dropped 4 bases and J dropped 5 bases, with 10 bases sitting between them. Germline CDR1 and CDR2: SQVTM and ANQGSEA. The CDR3 is 12 residues long. DNA for the CDR3: TGCAGCGTTGTCGCGGGCCTAGATACGCAGTATTTT. This sequence encodes CSVVAGLDTQYF.

The V call is TRBV10-3, the J call TRBJ1-1; TRBD1 agrees at 10 bases. V trimming: 3 bases; J trimming: 4 bases; junction bases outside the gene matches: 17. The CDR3 consists of 19 residues. Germline V CDR1 and CDR2: ENHRY, SYGVKD. CDR3 nucleotides: TGTGCCATCAGTGAAAGCTGGACGCGACAGGGGGCAGGGTCCACTGAAGCTTTCTTT. Translating it yields CAISESWTRQGAGSTEAFF.